These T cell receptor beta chains were read from a single sample in a study of graft-versus-host responses after intestinal transplantation. Their cognate antigens are unknown. The table came from immunoSEQ multiplex PCR; TCRdb's copy has only in-frame clones and leaves some out. Of around 88,000 clones listed, roughly 80% are singletons. The source material was unstimulated CD8+ T cells sorted from spleen or lymph node cells, sampled before intestinal transplant. The receptors were sampled from a human donor who received an intestinal transplant. The CDR3 runs from the conserved cysteine through the conserved F or W. Fields, in order: J gene, clone size, D gene, V gene, CDR3 DNA, CDR3 protein. A D gene is named only where the DNA matches it firmly. Part of the rows lack a size; the others show once, few, many or a class for expanded clones.

j_gene: TRBJ1-2; abundance: few; d_gene: .; v_gene: TRBV4-1; CDR3nt: TGCGCCAGCACCTCATGGTGGAGGTTTGGTGGCTACACCTTC; CDR3aa: CASTSWWRFGGYTF
j_gene: TRBJ2-7; abundance: .; d_gene: .; v_gene: TRBV5-6; CDR3nt: TGTGCCAGCAGGCCAACGGGGTTCGCCTACGAGCAGTACTTC; CDR3aa: CASRPTGFAYEQYF
j_gene: TRBJ2-4; abundance: .; d_gene: .; v_gene: TRBV4-2; CDR3nt: TGTGCCAGCAGTGGGAACATTCAGTACTTC; CDR3aa: CASSGNIQYF
j_gene: TRBJ1-1; abundance: .; d_gene: .; v_gene: TRBV6-6; CDR3nt: TGTGCCAGCAGTGGGGGTTGGGTGAACACTGAAGCTTTCTTT; CDR3aa: CASSGGWVNTEAFF
j_gene: TRBJ1-4; abundance: .; d_gene: .; v_gene: TRBV2; CDR3nt: TGTGCCAGTCGTTGGTTTTGGGGACCCACTAATGAAAAACTGTTTTTT; CDR3aa: CASRWFWGPTNEKLFF
j_gene: TRBJ1-2; abundance: .; d_gene: .; v_gene: TRBV25-1; CDR3nt: TGTGCCAGCAGTGATATCGAGAATGGCTACACCTTC; CDR3aa: CASSDIENGYTF
j_gene: TRBJ2-7; abundance: .; d_gene: .; v_gene: TRBV5-4; CDR3nt: TGTGCCAGCAGCTTGGAAGGGCTAGCCTACGAGCAGTACTTC; CDR3aa: CASSLEGLAYEQYF
j_gene: TRBJ2-7; abundance: .; d_gene: .; v_gene: TRBV5-4; CDR3nt: TGTGCCAGCAGCCCAAGCGGGTTCTACTACGAGCAGTACTTC; CDR3aa: CASSPSGFYYEQYF
j_gene: TRBJ2-5; abundance: .; d_gene: .; v_gene: TRBV5-5; CDR3nt: TGTGCCAGCAGCTTGGGGGTCTGGGATGAGACCCAGTACTTC; CDR3aa: CASSLGVWDETQYF
j_gene: TRBJ2-2; abundance: .; d_gene: TRBD2; v_gene: TRBV19; CDR3nt: TGTGCCAGTCAGGAGCGGGAACGGGAGCTGTTTTTT; CDR3aa: CASQERERELFF
j_gene: TRBJ1-5; abundance: .; d_gene: TRBD1; v_gene: TRBV6-7; CDR3nt: TGTGCCAGCAGTTACACAGGGGGCAATCAGCCCCAGCATTTT; CDR3aa: CASSYTGGNQPQHF
j_gene: TRBJ2-1; abundance: .; d_gene: TRBD2; v_gene: TRBV28; CDR3nt: TGTGCCACTACTCGAAGCGGGAGCGATGAGCAGTTCTTC; CDR3aa: CATTRSGSDEQFF
j_gene: TRBJ2-1; abundance: .; d_gene: .; v_gene: TRBV6-5; CDR3nt: TGTGCCAGCAGTTATGTATCGGGTGAGCAGTTCTTC; CDR3aa: CASSYVSGEQFF
j_gene: TRBJ2-1; abundance: .; d_gene: .; v_gene: TRBV28; CDR3nt: TGTGCCAGCAGTTTTACGCTTGGGGTTAGGTCCTACAATGAGCAGTTCTTC; CDR3aa: CASSFTLGVRSYNEQFF
j_gene: TRBJ2-4; abundance: .; d_gene: .; v_gene: TRBV19; CDR3nt: TGTGCCAGTAGGGACAGTATAGCCAAAAACATTCAGTACTTC; CDR3aa: CASRDSIAKNIQYF
j_gene: TRBJ2-1; abundance: .; d_gene: .; v_gene: TRBV10-2; CDR3nt: TGCGCCAGCTCCGAATCGGGGGGCCGAATCTACAATGAGCAGTTCTTC; CDR3aa: CASSESGGRIYNEQFF
j_gene: TRBJ1-4; abundance: .; d_gene: .; v_gene: TRBV10-2; CDR3nt: TGCGCCAGCAGCCAGGGACTTTTTAATGAAAAACTGTTTTTT; CDR3aa: CASSQGLFNEKLFF
j_gene: TRBJ2-7; abundance: .; d_gene: .; v_gene: TRBV4-1; CDR3nt: TGCGCCAGCAGCCCGGGACCACAGAGCTCCTACGAGCAGTACTTC; CDR3aa: CASSPGPQSSYEQYF
j_gene: TRBJ2-7; abundance: few; d_gene: .; v_gene: TRBV18; CDR3nt: TGTGCCAGCTCCCCCCGGGCCCCTACCTACGAGCAGTACTTC; CDR3aa: CASSPRAPTYEQYF
j_gene: TRBJ2-1; abundance: .; d_gene: .; v_gene: TRBV10-2; CDR3nt: TGCGCCAGCAGCGGAGAAGATCGGAGGGGCAATGAGCAGTTCTTC; CDR3aa: CASSGEDRRGNEQFF
j_gene: TRBJ2-2; abundance: .; d_gene: .; v_gene: TRBV2; CDR3nt: TGTGCCAGCAGTGAAGCGTCTGTAGCCGGGGAGCTGTTTTTT; CDR3aa: CASSEASVAGELFF
j_gene: TRBJ1-3; abundance: .; d_gene: .; v_gene: TRBV6-1; CDR3nt: TGTGCCAGCAGTGAGTGGGGGAGCTCTGGAAACACCATATATTTT; CDR3aa: CASSEWGSSGNTIYF
j_gene: TRBJ2-1; abundance: .; d_gene: TRBD1; v_gene: TRBV5-1; CDR3nt: TGCGCCAGCAGCATACACAGGGGATCCTACAATGAGCAGTTCTTC; CDR3aa: CASSIHRGSYNEQFF
j_gene: TRBJ1-2; abundance: few; d_gene: .; v_gene: TRBV6-6; CDR3nt: TGTGCCAGCAGTAGGAATCGGTATGGCTACACCTTC; CDR3aa: CASSRNRYGYTF
j_gene: TRBJ2-2; abundance: .; d_gene: .; v_gene: TRBV9; CDR3nt: TGTGCCAGCACCCCAGGACCATTGAACACCGGGGAGCTGTTTTTT; CDR3aa: CASTPGPLNTGELFF
j_gene: TRBJ2-1; abundance: .; d_gene: TRBD2; v_gene: TRBV6-4; CDR3nt: TGTGCCAGCAGTGACGCGGGAGGGTACAATGAGCAGTTCTTC; CDR3aa: CASSDAGGYNEQFF
j_gene: TRBJ2-7; abundance: .; d_gene: .; v_gene: TRBV7-9; CDR3nt: TGTGCCAGCAGCCCGGGTCTACGTTTGGACTTC; CDR3aa: CASSPGLRLDF
j_gene: TRBJ2-1; abundance: few; d_gene: TRBD2; v_gene: TRBV10-3; CDR3nt: TGTGCCATCAGTGTAGCGGGGTATGAGCAGTTCTTC; CDR3aa: CAISVAGYEQFF
j_gene: TRBJ2-2; abundance: .; d_gene: .; v_gene: TRBV7-6; CDR3nt: TGTGCCAGCAGCTTAAGGGGGGGCCTAATCGGGGAGCTGTTTTTT; CDR3aa: CASSLRGGLIGELFF
j_gene: TRBJ1-2; abundance: .; d_gene: .; v_gene: TRBV21-1; CDR3nt: TGTGCCAGCACGGACAAGAACTATGGCTACACCTTC; CDR3aa: CASTDKNYGYTF
j_gene: TRBJ2-5; abundance: .; d_gene: .; v_gene: TRBV18; CDR3nt: TGTGCCAGCTCACCACCCCCCGTATTGATCGAGACCCAGTACTTC; CDR3aa: CASSPPPVLIETQYF
j_gene: TRBJ1-6; abundance: .; d_gene: .; v_gene: TRBV6-6; CDR3nt: TGTGCCAGCAGTATCAGGATTTGGCATAATTCACCCCTCCACTTT; CDR3aa: CASSIRIWHNSPLHF
j_gene: TRBJ2-3; abundance: .; d_gene: TRBD2; v_gene: TRBV5-1; CDR3nt: TGCGCCAGCAGCGTAGGGACTACCACAGATACGCAGTATTTT; CDR3aa: CASSVGTTTDTQYF
j_gene: TRBJ2-7; abundance: few; d_gene: TRBD2; v_gene: TRBV27; CDR3nt: TGTGCCAGCAGTCCTAGACTAGCGGGGGGGCAATACGAGCAGTACTTC; CDR3aa: CASSPRLAGGQYEQYF
j_gene: TRBJ1-2; abundance: .; d_gene: .; v_gene: TRBV29-1; CDR3nt: TGCAGCCACTCGCAGGGCTACACCTTC; CDR3aa: CSHSQGYTF
j_gene: TRBJ2-1; abundance: .; d_gene: TRBD2; v_gene: TRBV6-5; CDR3nt: TGTGCCAGCAGTTACGGGACTAGCGCCTACAATGAGCAGTTCTTC; CDR3aa: CASSYGTSAYNEQFF
j_gene: TRBJ2-7; abundance: .; d_gene: .; v_gene: TRBV10-3; CDR3nt: TGTGCCATCAGTGAGTCGGCGGGCGCCGCCTACGAGCAGTACTTC; CDR3aa: CAISESAGAAYEQYF
j_gene: TRBJ2-1; abundance: .; d_gene: TRBD2; v_gene: TRBV6-5; CDR3nt: TGTGCCAGCAGTTACTCGCGGGGGACGGGGGGAAATGAGCAGTTCTTC; CDR3aa: CASSYSRGTGGNEQFF
j_gene: TRBJ1-1; abundance: .; d_gene: .; v_gene: TRBV5-4; CDR3nt: TGTGCCAGCAGCTTCCTTTCGAACACTGAAGCTTTCTTT; CDR3aa: CASSFLSNTEAFF
j_gene: TRBJ2-3; abundance: once; d_gene: .; v_gene: TRBV13; CDR3nt: TGTGCCAGCAGCTTATCGGTCCAGTCAGATACGCAGTATTTT; CDR3aa: CASSLSVQSDTQYF
j_gene: TRBJ2-1; abundance: .; d_gene: .; v_gene: TRBV10-3; CDR3nt: TGTGCCATCAGTGAGTGGATAGGAGATGAGCAGTTCTTC; CDR3aa: CAISEWIGDEQFF
j_gene: TRBJ1-1; abundance: once; d_gene: TRBD1; v_gene: TRBV7-9; CDR3nt: TGTGCCAGCAGCTCGTTGGACAGGGGAGACACTGAAGCTTTCTTT; CDR3aa: CASSSLDRGDTEAFF
j_gene: TRBJ1-5; abundance: .; d_gene: .; v_gene: TRBV27; CDR3nt: TGTGCCAGCAGAAGAAGTTCCTTAGCGAATCAGCCCCAGCATTTT; CDR3aa: CASRRSSLANQPQHF
j_gene: TRBJ2-5; abundance: .; d_gene: .; v_gene: TRBV11-2; CDR3nt: TGTGCCAGTCTGGGCGGAGGCGGACAGTACTTC; CDR3aa: CASLGGGGQYF
j_gene: TRBJ1-2; abundance: .; d_gene: TRBD1; v_gene: TRBV25-1; CDR3nt: TGTGCCAGCAGGCAACAGGGGTATGGCTACACCTTC; CDR3aa: CASRQQGYGYTF
j_gene: TRBJ2-7; abundance: .; d_gene: TRBD1; v_gene: TRBV14; CDR3nt: TGTGCCAGCAGCCAACCGGGACAGGGGGAGGGCGAGCAGTACTTC; CDR3aa: CASSQPGQGEGEQYF
j_gene: TRBJ2-1; abundance: .; d_gene: TRBD1; v_gene: TRBV6-5; CDR3nt: TGTGCCAGCAGCCTGGGACAGGGAAATGAGCAGTTCTTC; CDR3aa: CASSLGQGNEQFF
j_gene: TRBJ1-5; abundance: .; d_gene: .; v_gene: TRBV7-8; CDR3nt: TGTGCCAGCAGTAAAGACAGATACAATCAGCCCCAGCATTTT; CDR3aa: CASSKDRYNQPQHF
j_gene: TRBJ2-1; abundance: .; d_gene: TRBD1; v_gene: TRBV5-1; CDR3nt: TGCGCCAGCAGCTTGTGGACAGGGGACTCCGCCTACAATGAGCAGTTCTTC; CDR3aa: CASSLWTGDSAYNEQFF
j_gene: TRBJ2-6; abundance: few; d_gene: .; v_gene: TRBV4-1; CDR3nt: TGCGCCAGCAGCCAAGGCGGAGGGGGGGCCAACGTCCTGACTTTC; CDR3aa: CASSQGGGGANVLTF
j_gene: TRBJ2-4; abundance: .; d_gene: .; v_gene: TRBV5-1; CDR3nt: TGCGCCAGCAGCCAACCGAGGTACGGGGGGCCTCAGTACTTC; CDR3aa: CASSQPRYGGPQYF